The clone carrying this TCR beta chain was observed a few times. The sample belongs to a study of technical replicates of blood from a handful of donors. Method: immunoSEQ multiplex PCR; TCRdb's copy keeps in-frame clones and lacks some. The sample yields 15,000 to 20,000 clones, around 87% seen once. Sample: PBMCs. This receptor was taken from a human donor in good health.

CDR3 amino acids: CASSQSGLEQYF. The CDR3 region has the DNA TGTGCCAGCTCACAATCAGGACTCGAGCAGTACTTC. V gene TRBV18 combines with J gene TRBJ2-7; weak D call: TRBD2 (5 bases). CDR3 length: 12 residues. CDR1 is KGHSH and CDR2 is LQKENI in the germline V gene. The V and J ends lost 4 bases and 6 bases respectively, with 10 bases between them.